The sequence of this TCR beta chain was determined in a study of blood T cell repertoires in COVID-19. Study information: In each case, the material was cDNA or gDNA derived from T cells, B-cell-depleted T cells, or PBMCs.

V shed 3 bases and J 10 bases; nucleotides not matched to a gene: 4. CDR3 length: 13 amino acids. CDR1 and CDR2 (germline): LGHNA, YSLEER. In the authors' methods: Estimated nucleated cell counts came from reference gene primer amplification. Repertoires were generated with immunoSEQ multiplex PCR, while TCRdb's copy carries only in-frame clones and drops some. V, J and clone size were drawn from that table, and D and trimming were deduced from the DNA. This sample carries about 160,000 clones, 70% to 90% of them seen once, and the ten largest clones take approximately 7%. Seattle researchers signed up patients amid active infection and tracked them longitudinally.

The sequence came from a man older than 75 with COVID-19, enrolled during active disease. Sequencing input: peripheral blood. The rearrangement uses TRBV4-3 and TRBJ2-1; TRBD2 matches at 9 bases. The CDR3 protein is CASSHQAGGEQFF. The CDR3 DNA reads as TGCGCCAGCAGCCACCAGGCGGGGGGGGAGCAGTTCTTC.